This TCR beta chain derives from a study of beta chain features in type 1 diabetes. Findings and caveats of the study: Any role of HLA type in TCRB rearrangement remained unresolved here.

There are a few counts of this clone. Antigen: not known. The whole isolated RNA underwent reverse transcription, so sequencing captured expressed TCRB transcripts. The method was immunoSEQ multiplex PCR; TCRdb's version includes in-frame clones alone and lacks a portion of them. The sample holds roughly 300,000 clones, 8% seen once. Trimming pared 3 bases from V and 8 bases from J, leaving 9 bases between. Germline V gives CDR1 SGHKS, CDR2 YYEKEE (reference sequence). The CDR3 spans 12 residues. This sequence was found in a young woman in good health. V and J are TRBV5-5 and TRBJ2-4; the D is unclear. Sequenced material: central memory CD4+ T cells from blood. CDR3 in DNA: TGTGCCAGCAGCTCCTCAGGATACATTCAGTACTTC. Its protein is CASSSSGYIQYF.